These T cell receptor beta chains were read from a single sample in a study of control samples from healthy donors and cancer patients. Method: immunoSEQ multiplex PCR; TCRdb's copy keeps in-frame clones and lacks some. Among over 200,000 clones listed, over 70% were seen once. The sequenced sample was PBMCs. These TCRs come from an older woman with lung cancer. Each CDR3 is given with its conserved first and last residue. The order of the fields is J gene, V gene, D gene, clone size, CDR3 DNA, CDR3 protein. D genes are given only for firm matches. Only part of the rows carry a size: once, few, many, or a class if the clone is expanded.

J gene: TRBJ1-2; V gene: TRBV18; D gene: TRBD1; clone size: NA; CDR3 DNA: TGTGCCAGCTCACCAAGCGGACAGGGCCGTTCTGGGGGCTACACCTTC; CDR3 protein: CASSPSGQGRSGGYTF
J gene: TRBJ1-6; V gene: TRBV15; D gene: NA; clone size: once; CDR3 DNA: TGTGCCACCAGCAGGGGTTTACAGGCGCGGACACCCCTCCACTTT; CDR3 protein: CATSRGLQARTPLHF
J gene: TRBJ2-5; V gene: TRBV5-6; D gene: NA; clone size: NA; CDR3 DNA: TGTGCCAGCAGCTTGGTGGCTGAAGAGACCCAGTACTTC; CDR3 protein: CASSLVAEETQYF
J gene: TRBJ1-5; V gene: TRBV2; D gene: TRBD1; clone size: NA; CDR3 DNA: TGTGCCAGCAGTGAGGACAGGACGAGCAATCAGCCCCAGCATTTT; CDR3 protein: CASSEDRTSNQPQHF
J gene: TRBJ2-2; V gene: TRBV27; D gene: NA; clone size: once; CDR3 DNA: TGTGCCAGCAGTTTATTTGGGGCGACAGCGAACACCGGGGAGCTGTTTTTT; CDR3 protein: CASSLFGATANTGELFF
J gene: TRBJ2-1; V gene: TRBV10-3; D gene: NA; clone size: NA; CDR3 DNA: TGTGCCATCAGTGAGTCGGCGGCACACCGGATCAATGAGCAGTTCTTC; CDR3 protein: CAISESAAHRINEQFF
J gene: TRBJ1-1; V gene: TRBV28; D gene: NA; clone size: few; CDR3 DNA: TGTGCCAGCAGTCCGGGGGCAGGGTACACTGAAGCTTTCTTT; CDR3 protein: CASSPGAGYTEAFF
J gene: TRBJ2-3; V gene: TRBV9; D gene: TRBD2; clone size: NA; CDR3 DNA: TGTGCCAGCAGCGTAGCGGGGGGGAGGGCAGATACGCAGTATTTT; CDR3 protein: CASSVAGGRADTQYF
J gene: TRBJ2-5; V gene: TRBV7-2; D gene: NA; clone size: once; CDR3 DNA: TGTGCCAGCAGCTTAGGGGTTAGTAGTAGGCAAGAGACCCAGTACTTC; CDR3 protein: CASSLGVSSRQETQYF
J gene: TRBJ1-5; V gene: TRBV6-5; D gene: NA; clone size: NA; CDR3 DNA: TGTGCCAGCAGGGCATATAGCAATCAGCCCCAGCATTTT; CDR3 protein: CASRAYSNQPQHF